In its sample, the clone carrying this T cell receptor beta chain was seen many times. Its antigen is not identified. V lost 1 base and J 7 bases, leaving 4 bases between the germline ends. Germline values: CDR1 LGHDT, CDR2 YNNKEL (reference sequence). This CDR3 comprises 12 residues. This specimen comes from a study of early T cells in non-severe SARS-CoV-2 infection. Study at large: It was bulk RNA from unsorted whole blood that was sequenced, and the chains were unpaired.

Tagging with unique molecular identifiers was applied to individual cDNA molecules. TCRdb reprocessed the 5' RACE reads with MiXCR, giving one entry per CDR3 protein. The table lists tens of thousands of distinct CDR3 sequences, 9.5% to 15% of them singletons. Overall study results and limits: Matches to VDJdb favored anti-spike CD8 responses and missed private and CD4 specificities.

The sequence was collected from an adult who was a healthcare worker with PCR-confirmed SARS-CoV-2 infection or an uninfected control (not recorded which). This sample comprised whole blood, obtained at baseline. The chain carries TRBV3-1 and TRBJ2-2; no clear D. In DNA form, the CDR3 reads TGTGCCAGCAGCCAAGGGAGCGGGGAGCTGTTTTTT. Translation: CASSQGSGELFF.